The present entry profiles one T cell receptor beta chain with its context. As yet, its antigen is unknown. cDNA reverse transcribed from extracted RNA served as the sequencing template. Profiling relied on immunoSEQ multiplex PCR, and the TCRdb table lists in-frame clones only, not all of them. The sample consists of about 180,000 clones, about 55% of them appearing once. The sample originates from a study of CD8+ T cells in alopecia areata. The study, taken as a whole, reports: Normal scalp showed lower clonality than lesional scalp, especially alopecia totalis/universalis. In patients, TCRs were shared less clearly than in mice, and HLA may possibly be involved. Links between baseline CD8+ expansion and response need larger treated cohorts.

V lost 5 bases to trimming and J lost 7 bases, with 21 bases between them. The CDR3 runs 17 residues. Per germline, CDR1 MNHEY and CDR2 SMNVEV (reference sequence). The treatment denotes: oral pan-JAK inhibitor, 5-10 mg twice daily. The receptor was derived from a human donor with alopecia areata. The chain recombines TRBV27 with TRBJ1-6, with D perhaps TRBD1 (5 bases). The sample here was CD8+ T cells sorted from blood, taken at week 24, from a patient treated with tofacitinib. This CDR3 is CASSAYSAPRGNSPLHF. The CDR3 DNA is TGTGCCAGCAGTGCCTACAGTGCCCCGAGGGGAAATTCACCCCTCCACTTT.